This is a list of T cell receptor beta chains from one sample in a study of metastatic and nonmetastatic thyroid tumors. TCRdb recomputed clones from the PCR reads via MiXCR. The sample consists of approximately 38,000 clones, 25% to 30% of them appearing once. Sequencing was performed on blood. These receptors all come from a female donor with papillary thyroid cancer or a benign thyroid nodule (not recorded which). Some clones in this sample may be carry-over from other donors' samples. The CDR3 runs from the conserved cysteine through the conserved F or W. A D gene is named only where the DNA matches it firmly. For some rows the clone size is stated as once, few or many, or as a class when expanded; others skip it.

TRBJ2-1,few,TRBV6-1,.,TGTGCCAGAAGTCAGGGGAGCAGCAGCTACAATGAGCAGTTCTTC,CARSQGSSSYNEQFF
TRBJ1-2,many,TRBV28,.,TGTGCCAGCAGTTCTCTGGGGCAAGGTTACACCTTC,CASSSLGQGYTF
TRBJ2-1,.,TRBV2,TRBD2,TGTGCCAGCAAGAAGACTAGCGGGACCTCGGACAATGAGCAGTTCTTC,CASKKTSGTSDNEQFF
TRBJ2-5,medium-sized,TRBV6-1,.,TGTGCCAGCAGTGAAGTTGGGGTAGGGGCGGAGACCCAGTACTTC,CASSEVGVGAETQYF
TRBJ2-1,.,TRBV25-1,TRBD1,TGTGCCAGCAGTGGCCGTACAGGGGTCCTCTACAATGAGCAGTTCTTC,CASSGRTGVLYNEQFF
TRBJ1-5,.,TRBV6-1,.,TGTGCCAGCAGTCTAAAGGGCAGAAATAGCAATCAGCCCCAGCATTTT,CASSLKGRNSNQPQHF
TRBJ1-1,many,TRBV10-3,TRBD1,TGTGCCATCAGTGACTACAGGGGGCTGAGCACTGAAGCTTTCTTT,CAISDYRGLSTEAFF
TRBJ2-1,few,TRBV24-1,.,TGTGCCACCATCCGGGGGACAGACTACAATGAGCAGTTCTTC,CATIRGTDYNEQFF
TRBJ1-4,many,TRBV6-5,.,TGTGCCAGCAGTTACTCGACACAGGCGAATGAAAAACTGTTTTTT,CASSYSTQANEKLFF
TRBJ2-3,many,TRBV5-1,.,TGCGCCAGCAGCCGCCTACAATACACAGATACGCAGTATTTT,CASSRLQYTDTQYF
TRBJ1-5,many,TRBV20-1,.,TGCAGTGCGTCGGACGGTGCCAATCAGCCCCAGCATTTT,CSASDGANQPQHF
TRBJ1-1,.,TRBV3-1,.,TGTGCCAGCACCTACGGGACGGTAAACACTGAAGCTTTCTTT,CASTYGTVNTEAFF
TRBJ2-7,.,TRBV2,TRBD1,TGTGCCAGAGGGACAGGCTCCTACGAGCAGTACTTC,CARGTGSYEQYF
TRBJ1-4,few,TRBV28,.,TGTGCCAGCAGTTTGCGACATGTGCGGTATGAAAAACTGTTTTTT,CASSLRHVRYEKLFF
TRBJ1-1,.,TRBV11-2,.,TGTACCAGCAGCTTACGTGGGTCGCCGGGGGCTTTCTTT,CTSSLRGSPGAFF
TRBJ2-5,.,TRBV20-1,TRBD1,TGCAGTGCGGGGCACCCCCCAGGGACAGGGGGGAAGACACAGTACTTC,CSAGHPPGTGGKTQYF
TRBJ2-7,.,TRBV7-6,TRBD2,TGTGCCAGCAGCCCAACGGGGGGCGAGCAGTACTTC,CASSPTGGEQYF
TRBJ2-5,many,TRBV20-1,TRBD2,TGCAGTGCTCCCCTTAGCGGGGGTCGGGAGACCCAGTACTTC,CSAPLSGGRETQYF
TRBJ1-5,.,TRBV3-1,.,TGTGCCAGCAGCCATCCCAAGCCCTACAAAGAGCCCCAGCATTTT,CASSHPKPYKEPQHF
TRBJ1-2,.,TRBV5-1,TRBD1,TGCGCCAGCCGCGACGGGACAGGGTTTAACTATGGCTACACCTTC,CASRDGTGFNYGYTF
TRBJ1-5,many,TRBV2,.,TGTGCCAGCAGTGAAGCCAACGGGGGAGATCAGCCCCAGCATTTT,CASSEANGGDQPQHF
TRBJ1-2,.,TRBV24-1,.,TGTGCCACCAGTGAGGGGGGGGGTGCCGTGGACCTCTGTGGCTACACCTTC,CATSEGGGAVDLCGYTF
TRBJ1-4,many,TRBV7-9,.,TGTGCCAGCAGCCCTACGAGTGTGCGGAGTGAAAAACTGTTTTTT,CASSPTSVRSEKLFF
TRBJ1-4,once,TRBV30,.,TGTGCCTGGAGTAGGAACGAAAAACTGTTTTTT,CAWSRNEKLFF
TRBJ2-2,few,TRBV10-2,.,TGCGCCAGCAGTGATTTAAGAACCGGGGAGCTGTTTTTT,CASSDLRTGELFF
TRBJ1-2,many,TRBV28,.,TGTGCCAGCAGTAATAACGACGCGACAAACTATGGCTACACCTTC,CASSNNDATNYGYTF